Listed here are 9 T cell receptor beta chains from one sample, sequenced in a study of cytomegalovirus exposure and HLA in healthy donors. Amplification used 60 Vbeta primers and 13 Jbeta primers. Here immunoSEQ multiplex PCR was the method, and the copy in TCRdb shows in-frame clones only, minus some. The sample has roughly 100,000 clones; 70% are singletons. Specimen: PBMCs. The receptors originated from a man aged 40-49 years in good health and CMV-seropositive.

V gene TRBV11-2 combines with J gene TRBJ2-1; D perhaps matches TRBD1 (5 bases). The CDR3 extends over 15 amino acids. V was cut by 8 bases and J by 2 bases, with 16 bases left in between. The germline gives CDR1 SGHAT, CDR2 FQNNGV. Here the CDR3 reads CASRASGNAYNEQFF. Written as DNA, the CDR3 is TGTGCCAGCCGCGCATCAGGGAACGCCTACAATGAGCAGTTCTTC. Based on the CDR3 plus reference TRBV11-2 and TRBJ2-1, the full variable domain is EAGVAQSPRYKIIEKRQSVAFWCNPISGHATLYWYQQILGQGPKLLIQFQNNGVVDDSQLPKDRFSAERLKGVDSTLKIQPAKLEDSAVYLCASRASGNAYNEQFFGPGTRLTVL.

This chain joins TRBV30 and TRBJ1-1, with TRBD1 matching over 7 bases. Germline-derived CDR1 and CDR2 are GTSNPN and SVGIG (reference sequence). CDR3 size: 13 residues. The V and J ends lost 2 bases and 4 bases, in that order; junction bases with no gene match: 4. CDR3 loop: CAWSLTGTTEAFF. The CDR3 bases are TGTGCCTGGAGTTTGACAGGGACCACTGAAGCTTTCTTT.

The rearrangement uses TRBV15 and TRBJ2-7, with D maybe TRBD1 (6 bases). Germline CDR1 and CDR2: LNHNV and YYDKDF (reference sequence). CDR3 length: 17 residues. The V gene lost 0 bases and the J gene lost 0 bases, with 15 bases spanning the gap. The CDR3 DNA reads as TGTGCCACCAGCAGAGAAGGGGGTAGTCAGAGCTCCTACGAGCAGTACTTC. Amino acids: CATSREGGSQSSYEQYF.

The rearrangement uses TRBV5-1 and TRBJ2-3; 9 positions agree with TRBD2. Germline trimming cut 1 base from V and 4 bases from J; bases unmatched to any gene: 4. This CDR3 has 15 residues. Per germline, CDR1 SGHRS and CDR2 YFSETQ. This CDR3 reads CASSLLGLAADTQYF. CDR3 nucleotides: TGCGCCAGCAGCTTGCTGGGACTAGCTGCAGATACGCAGTATTTT.

As DNA, the CDR3 is TGTGCCAGCAGCTTAAGGGGCAGGGGAGGCAATCAGCCCCAGCATTTT. It yields the protein CASSLRGRGGNQPQHF. The chain employs TRBV11-2 and TRBJ1-5, with D possibly matching TRBD1 (6 bases). CDR3 length equals 16 residues. Germline V lookup: CDR1 SGHAT, CDR2 FQNNGV. V lost 2 bases and J lost 2, with 13 bases in between.

There are a few counts of this clone. This chain joins TRBV19 and TRBJ2-5; the D gene is possibly TRBD2 (5 bases). Germline lookup yields CDR1 LNHDA and CDR2 SQIVND (reference sequence). This CDR3 has 15 residues. V was pared by 6 bases and J by 5 bases, with 19 bases between. CDR3 in DNA: TGTGCCAGTAGCCGCGTCGGTCAGCGGACGGAGACCCAGTACTTC. Its translation is CASSRVGQRTETQYF.

DNA of the CDR3: TGTGCCAGCATATTCGCGGGACTCCTCACCGGGGAGCTGTTTTTT. Residues: CASIFAGLLTGELFF. This sequence joins TRBV6-1 and TRBJ2-2; D may be TRBD2 (6 bases). V was cut by 7 bases and J by 4 bases, with 16 bases left in between. Germline V gene lookup returns CDR1 MNHNS and CDR2 SASEGT. This CDR3 has 15 amino acids.

Worth noting for this clone: The same CDR3 arises from other DNA sequences in this sample as well. The chain combines TRBV7-3 with TRBJ1-1, with D unclear. Deletions cut 0 bases from V and 5 bases from J, with 10 bases between. CDR3 length: 14 amino acids. Germline CDR1 and CDR2: SGHTA and FQGTGA. The CDR3 DNA follows: TGTGCCAGCAGCTTAACAGGCGGAGGGACTGAAGCTTTCTTT. This gives the protein CASSLTGGGTEAFF.

The chain joins TRBV7-8 to TRBJ1-2; TRBD1 agrees at 7 bases. The CDR3 length is 14 residues. J lost 1 base, V lost 4 bases, and 3 bases had no gene match. Per germline, CDR1 SGHVS and CDR2 FQNEAQ. Here the CDR3 reads CASSSGQFNYGYTF. The CDR3 DNA reads TGTGCCAGCAGCTCGGGACAGTTTAACTATGGCTACACCTTC.